These T cell receptor beta chains were read from a single sample in a study of graft-versus-host responses after intestinal transplantation. The antigens for these receptors are not known. Produced via immunoSEQ multiplex PCR; TCRdb's table is partial and in-frame only. The sample carries about 110,000 clones, roughly 93% recorded once. The sample here was unstimulated CD8+ T cells sorted from spleen or lymph node cells, taken before intestinal transplant. These receptors were taken from a human donor who received an intestinal transplant. Each CDR3 is given with its conserved first and last residue. The D gene is left open where the match is weak. Clone size is shown for a subset of rows, as once, few, many or a class of expanded clone.

d_call j_call clone_size v_call cdr3_nt cdr3_aa
NA TRBJ2-7 NA TRBV27 TGTGCCAGCACGTCAGGGTTGAGCCACGAGCAGTACTTC CASTSGLSHEQYF
NA TRBJ2-7 NA TRBV6-6 TGTGCCAGCAGTTACTCGGGGGATCCCTACGAGCAGTACTTC CASSYSGDPYEQYF
NA TRBJ2-7 NA TRBV14 TGTGCCAGCAGCCAAGGGCGGTACGAGCAGTACTTC CASSQGRYEQYF
NA TRBJ2-7 NA TRBV9 TGTGCCAGCGGCGTAGGGGCGGCCTACGAGCAGTACTTC CASGVGAAYEQYF
TRBD1 TRBJ1-5 NA TRBV12-5 TGTGCTAGGTTGACCGGGACAGCAAATCAGCCCCAGCATTTT CARLTGTANQPQHF
NA TRBJ2-7 NA TRBV11-2 TGTGCCAGCAGCTTAGTTGGGGGATCCTACGAGCAGTACTTC CASSLVGGSYEQYF
NA TRBJ1-2 NA TRBV19 TGTGCCAGCGCGTCCGGGTTCTATGGCTACACCTTC CASASGFYGYTF
TRBD1 TRBJ2-2 NA TRBV25-1 TGTGCCTCACAACAGGGGGCGGGCGGGGAGCTGTTTTTT CASQQGAGGELFF
NA TRBJ2-1 NA TRBV19 TGTGCCAGTAAGTCGGATAGCGGCTCCTACAATGAGCAGTTCTTC CASKSDSGSYNEQFF
TRBD1 TRBJ1-4 NA TRBV27 TGTGCCAGCAGTGCTGACAGGGTTGATAATGAAAAACTGTTTTTT CASSADRVDNEKLFF
NA TRBJ2-1 NA TRBV28 TGTGCCAGCAGTCTCGGGGGAATTGCTGGCTGGGATGAGCAGTTCTTC CASSLGGIAGWDEQFF
TRBD1 TRBJ1-2 NA TRBV27 TGTGCCAGCAGTCAGGGGGCGGACTATGGCTACACCTTC CASSQGADYGYTF
TRBD2 TRBJ2-7 NA TRBV4-1 TGCGCCAGCAGCCAGATCCTGTCTAGCGGCGACTACGAGCAGTACTTC CASSQILSSGDYEQYF
TRBD2 TRBJ2-1 NA TRBV27 TGTGCCAGCAGTTTGAGCGGGGGGCCCTACAATGAGCAGTTCTTC CASSLSGGPYNEQFF
NA TRBJ1-2 NA TRBV7-8 TGTGCCAGCAGCCCGGGACGGGCCAACTATGGCTACACCTTC CASSPGRANYGYTF
NA TRBJ1-1 NA TRBV30 TGTGCCTGGAGTCTCCGCGGGGGGCTGACTGAAGCTTTCTTT CAWSLRGGLTEAFF
NA TRBJ2-1 NA TRBV5-1 TGCGCCAGCAGCCCCAGGGGGGATGAGCAGTTCTTC CASSPRGDEQFF
NA TRBJ1-1 NA TRBV6-5 TGTGCCAGCAGTTACAGGGGCAGAACTGAAGCTTTCTTT CASSYRGRTEAFF
NA TRBJ2-7 NA TRBV4-2 TGTGCCAGCAGCACCTATTATCCGGGGTCTACCTACGAGCAGTACTTC CASSTYYPGSTYEQYF
NA TRBJ2-1 NA TRBV29-1 TGCAGCGTTGAATTACGTAGAAATGAGCAGTTCTTC CSVELRRNEQFF
TRBD2 TRBJ2-1 once TRBV9 TGTGCCAGCAGCCTTACTAGCGGGAGCGTCGATGGGCAGTTCTTC CASSLTSGSVDGQFF
NA TRBJ1-5 few TRBV21-1 NA CASSKVASGNQPQHF
TRBD1 TRBJ2-7 NA TRBV6-1 TGTGCCACCCTTGAGGGGGCAGGGAATAGGTACGAGCAGTACTTC CATLEGAGNRYEQYF
NA TRBJ2-7 NA TRBV19 TGTGCCAGTAGTATAGGGCCCTACGAGCAGTACTTC CASSIGPYEQYF
NA TRBJ2-7 NA TRBV19 TGTGCCAGTAGCGCCCTTAGTTTCCCCTACGAGCAGTACTTC CASSALSFPYEQYF
NA TRBJ2-1 NA TRBV7-9 TGTGCCAGCAGCTTAGTCAGGAGCGTCTCCTACAATGAGCAGTTCTTC CASSLVRSVSYNEQFF
NA TRBJ2-3 NA TRBV27 TGTGCCAGCAGTTCACAGGGTATTGATACGCAGTATTTT CASSSQGIDTQYF
NA TRBJ2-5 NA TRBV9 TGTGCCAGCAGCGTAGAGGGCAGGGTAGAGACCCAGTACTTC CASSVEGRVETQYF
TRBD2 TRBJ2-1 NA TRBV5-8 TGTGCCAGCAGCCATCGCGGGAGTCCCGCTGAGCAGTTCTTC CASSHRGSPAEQFF
TRBD2 TRBJ2-1 NA TRBV29-1 TGCAGCGTAATAGCGGGAGATAACAATGAGCAGTTCTTC CSVIAGDNNEQFF
NA TRBJ2-7 NA TRBV4-1 TGCGCCAGCAGCCAGATTGGGAGCGACGAGCAGTACTTC CASSQIGSDEQYF
NA TRBJ1-2 NA TRBV27 TGTGCCAGCAGTTACCAGGGCGGAGAGGATGGCTACACCTTC CASSYQGGEDGYTF
TRBD2 TRBJ2-3 NA TRBV29-1 TGCAGCGTTGAAGATCTTCAGAGGACTAGTGTCACAGATACGCAGTATTTT CSVEDLQRTSVTDTQYF